This is a list of T cell receptor beta chains from one sample in a study of blood T cell repertoires in COVID-19. Assay used: immunoSEQ multiplex PCR; TCRdb lists only in-frame clones, some missing. The table lists approximately 150,000 clones, 70% to 90% of them singletons. Sequencing was done on a sample of PBMCs or T cells enriched from blood (not recorded which). These receptors originate from a woman between 45 and 60 years old with acute COVID-19. Both conserved end residues are part of each CDR3. A D gene is named only where the DNA matches it firmly.

j_gene | d_gene | v_gene | CDR3nt | CDR3aa
TRBJ2-1 | - | TRBV19 | TGTGCCAGTAGTAGAAGCGGACTTTACAATGAGCAGTTCTTC | CASSRSGLYNEQFF
TRBJ2-5 | - | TRBV6-2/TRBV6-3 | TGTGCCAGCAGTTACCCCGGGACATTTAAAGAGACCCAGTACTTC | CASSYPGTFKETQYF
TRBJ1-6 | TRBD1 | TRBV30 | TGTGCCTGGAGTAGAGACAGGGACGGCTCCTATAATTCACCCCTCCACTTT | CAWSRDRDGSYNSPLHF
TRBJ2-2 | - | TRBV6-4 | TGTGCCAGCAGTGACGCTCCTAAGCGGGACACCGGGGAGCTGTTTTTT | CASSDAPKRDTGELFF
TRBJ2-5 | - | TRBV5-8 | TGTGCCAGCAGCAGGAGGAGTCGATCAGAGACCCAGTACTTC | CASSRRSRSETQYF
TRBJ1-2 | - | TRBV6-5 | TGTGCCAGCACCAGAGGCCCTAGCTATGGCTACACCTTC | CASTRGPSYGYTF
TRBJ2-5 | - | TRBV4-1 | TGCGCCAGCAGCCGAAACACTAGTCCCGCTGAGGGTACCCAGTACTTC | CASSRNTSPAEGTQYF
TRBJ2-1 | TRBD2 | TRBV2 | TGTGCCAGCCTTAGCGGGAGGGCCGTCCATGAGCAGTTCTTC | CASLSGRAVHEQFF
TRBJ2-2 | - | TRBV6-4 | TGTGCCAGCAGCAGGACAGCGAACACCGGGGAGCTGTTTTTT | CASSRTANTGELFF
TRBJ2-3 | - | TRBV7-8 | TGTGCCAGCAGCTTGAGCTTCCGCAACCCCACAGATACGCAGTATTTT | CASSLSFRNPTDTQYF